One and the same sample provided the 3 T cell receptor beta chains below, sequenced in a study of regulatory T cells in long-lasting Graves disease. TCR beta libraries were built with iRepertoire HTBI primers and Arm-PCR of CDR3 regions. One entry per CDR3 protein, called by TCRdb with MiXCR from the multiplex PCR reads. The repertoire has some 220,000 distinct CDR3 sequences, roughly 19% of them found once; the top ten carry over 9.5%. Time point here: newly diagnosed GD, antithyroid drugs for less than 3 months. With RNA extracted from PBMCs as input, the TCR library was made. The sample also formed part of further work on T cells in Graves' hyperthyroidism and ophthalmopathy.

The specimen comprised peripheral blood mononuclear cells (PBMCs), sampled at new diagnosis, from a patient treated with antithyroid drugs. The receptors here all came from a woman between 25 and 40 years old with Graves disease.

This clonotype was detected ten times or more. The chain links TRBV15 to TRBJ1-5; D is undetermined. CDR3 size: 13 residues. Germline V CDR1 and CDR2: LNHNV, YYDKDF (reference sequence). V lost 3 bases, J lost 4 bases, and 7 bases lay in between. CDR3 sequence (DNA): TGTGCCACCAGCAGGGCCTATAATCAGCCCCAGCATTTT. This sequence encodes CATSRAYNQPQHF.

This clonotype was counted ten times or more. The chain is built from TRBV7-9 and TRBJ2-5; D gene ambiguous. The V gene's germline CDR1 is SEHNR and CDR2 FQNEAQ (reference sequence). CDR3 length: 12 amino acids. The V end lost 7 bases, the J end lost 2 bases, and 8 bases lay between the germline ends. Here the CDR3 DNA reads TGTGCCAGCACCGTAATTCAAGAGACCCAGTACTTC. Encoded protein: CASTVIQETQYF.

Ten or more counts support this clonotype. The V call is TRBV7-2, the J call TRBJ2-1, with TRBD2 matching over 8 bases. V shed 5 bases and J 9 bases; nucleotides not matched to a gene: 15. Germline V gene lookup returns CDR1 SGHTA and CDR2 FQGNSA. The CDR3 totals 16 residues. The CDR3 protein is CASSPWSDIAGSEQFF. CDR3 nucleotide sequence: TGTGCCAGCAGCCCTTGGTCCGATATAGCGGGATCTGAGCAGTTCTTC.